Listed here are 29 T cell receptor beta chains from one sample, sequenced in a study of shared clonotypes between healthy human individuals. TCRdb keeps only in-frame clones here, not all; method: immunoSEQ multiplex PCR. The sample holds roughly 2.2 million clones, 85% to 95% seen once. Sequencing was performed on naive CD4+ T cells from PBMCs. The subset is: CD45RA+ positively selected. The receptors stem from a man younger than 30 in good health. Some clones in this sample may be carry-over from other donors' samples.

J is TRBJ1-2 and V is TRBV5-6; the D gene is possibly TRBD1 (6 bases). Germline V gene sequence: CDR1 SGHDT, CDR2 YYEEEE. V lost 4 bases and J lost 8, with 12 bases in between. The CDR3 length is 12 residues. As DNA, the CDR3 is TGTGCCAGCAGCGATTACAGGGTCGGCTACACCTTC. This translates into CASSDYRVGYTF.

The chain uses TRBV18 and TRBJ2-7; 8 bases map to TRBD1. Trimming removed 0 bases from V and 3 bases from J; junction bases left unmatched: 4. Germline assignment: CDR1 KGHSH and CDR2 LQKENI. The CDR3 covers 15 residues. CDR3 protein: CASSPPTGTGYEQYF. DNA for the CDR3: TGTGCCAGCTCACCACCAACTGGGACAGGCTACGAGCAGTACTTC.

The chain has TRBV7-2 and TRBJ1-4; no firm D call. The germline V and J ends were trimmed by 8 bases and 0 bases, with 10 bases remaining between them. Looked up from germline, CDR1 is SGHTA and CDR2 is FQGNSA. This CDR3 spans 14 amino acids. The CDR3: CASQVTPTNEKLFF. CDR3 nucleotide sequence: TGTGCCAGCCAGGTTACACCAACTAATGAAAAACTGTTTTTT.

This chain uses TRBV2 with TRBJ2-1; maybe TRBD1 (7 bases). From germline, CDR1 is SNHLY and CDR2 FYNNEI. The V gene lost 8 bases and the J gene lost 8 bases, with 22 bases spanning the gap. The CDR3 consists of 15 residues. CDR3 nucleotides: TGTGCCAGCTCTAGCGACAGGGCGGTTACGCATGAGCAGTTCTTC. It encodes CASSSDRAVTHEQFF.

This rearrangement joins TRBV7-2 to TRBJ2-1; 7 bases are shared with TRBD1. V was pared by 3 bases and J by 3 bases, with 5 bases of the junction left unmatched. The CDR3 totals 15 residues. Germline V gene data show CDR1 as SGHTA and CDR2 as FQGNSA. CDR3 residues: CASSFRDSHYNEQFF. In DNA form, the CDR3 reads TGTGCCAGCAGCTTCCGGGACAGCCACTACAATGAGCAGTTCTTC. The full variable domain, rest sourced from reference TRBV7-2 and TRBJ2-1, is GAGVSQSPSNKVTEKGKDVELRCDPISGHTALYWYRQSLGQGLEFLIYFQGNSAPDKSGLPSDRFSAERTGGSVSTLTIQRTQQEDSAVYLCASSFRDSHYNEQFFGPGTRLTVL.

This chain connects TRBV5-1 to TRBJ2-3, with 8 bases aligning to TRBD2. CDR3 size: 13 residues. The germline CDR1 and CDR2 sequences are SGHRS and YFSETQ. V shed 4 bases, J shed 10 bases, and the junction held 8 bases outside the gene matches. CDR3 sequence (DNA): TGCGCCAGCAGCAGCCAAACTAGCGGTCCGCAGTATTTT. It translates to CASSSQTSGPQYF.

The chain is built from TRBV5-1 and TRBJ2-2; D is possibly TRBD1 (6 bases). CDR3 length: 15 amino acids. CDR1 SGHRS and CDR2 YFSETQ come from the germline V gene. V was clipped by 4 bases and J by 3 bases, with 13 bases between them. The CDR3 spells CASSEGHRYTGELFF. CDR3 in DNA: TGCGCCAGCAGCGAGGGACATCGATACACCGGGGAGCTGTTTTTT.

The gene calls are TRBV27 and TRBJ2-3; no definite D call. The V gene lost 6 bases and the J gene lost 4 bases, with 14 bases spanning the gap. This CDR3 is built from 14 residues. Per the germline V gene, CDR1 is MNHEY and CDR2 is SMNVEV (reference sequence). This CDR3 reads CASSTVLYADTQYF. For the CDR3, the DNA is TGTGCCAGCAGCACCGTATTATACGCAGATACGCAGTATTTT.

The chain couples TRBV19 to TRBJ2-2; possibly TRBD1 or TRBD2 for D (5 bases each). Germline V gene lookup returns CDR1 LNHDA and CDR2 SQIVND (reference sequence). This CDR3 region has 16 residues. Trimming left V 5 bases short and J 5 bases short, with 18 bases between. This chain's CDR3 is CASSALQGAGTGELFF. Here the CDR3 DNA reads TGTGCCAGTAGTGCCTTACAAGGGGCGGGTACCGGGGAGCTGTTTTTT.

Comments on this clone: The same CDR3 also results from other DNA sequences found in this sample. The chain links TRBV11-3 to TRBJ2-1; 9 bases fit TRBD1. V dropped 3 bases and J dropped 1; count of bases not matched to a gene: 1. The CDR3 is made up of 15 amino acids. Germline V gene lookup returns CDR1 SGHNT and CDR2 YENEEA. CDR3 in amino acids: CASSFGQGSYNEQFF. CDR3 in DNA: TGTGCCAGCAGCTTTGGACAGGGGTCCTACAATGAGCAGTTCTTC.

The chain is built from TRBV7-2 and TRBJ2-7; perhaps TRBD1 as D (6 bases). The CDR3 extends over 13 amino acids. Trimming shortened V by 3 bases and J by 3 bases, and 9 bases separated the two germline ends. Germline CDR1 and CDR2: SGHTA and FQGNSA. The CDR3 bases are TGTGCCAGCAGCTTGCTGACAGGCTACGAGCAGTACTTC. Amino acid sequence: CASSLLTGYEQYF.

The chain links TRBV4-3 to TRBJ2-3, with D maybe TRBD2 (5 bases). The CDR3 is 18 residues long. Germline V CDR1 and CDR2: LGHNA, YSLEER. V was pared by 4 bases and J by 4 bases, with 24 bases between. The CDR3 coding sequence is TGCGCCAGCAGCCCCCCCAGGCGGCGGTGGGAGAGGGCAGATACGCAGTATTTT. It translates to CASSPPRRRWERADTQYF.

The rearrangement links TRBV28 to TRBJ2-7; unclear D gene. The CDR3 spans 15 residues. V lost 6 bases to trimming and J lost 4 bases, with 19 bases between them. Germline values: CDR1 MDHEN, CDR2 SYDVKM. CDR3 nucleotides: TGTGCCAGCAGCCATCTGCAGTCACCTTCTTACGAGCAGTACTTC. Encoded protein: CASSHLQSPSYEQYF.

For this clone: At the DNA level, this CDR3 is encoded by other sequences in the same sample as well. This sequence joins TRBV19 and TRBJ1-3; possibly TRBD1 for D (6 bases). Trimming took 6 bases from V and 0 from J, leaving 9 bases between them. From germline, CDR1 is LNHDA and CDR2 SQIVND (reference sequence). CDR3 length equals 14 residues. The CDR3 DNA is TGTGCCAGTAGCCCGGACAGCTCTGGAAACACCATATATTTT. Its protein product is CASSPDSSGNTIYF.

This clone has a single count. The genes are TRBV10-1 and TRBJ2-3; 9 bases are shared with TRBD2. Trimming at V came to 0 bases and at J to 4 bases, leaving 5 bases not matched to a gene. This CDR3 is 16 amino acids long. Germline CDR1 reads WNHNN; CDR2 reads SYGVQD (reference sequence). The DNA for the CDR3 is TGCGCCAGCAGTGAGTCAGGCGGGAGGGCCGCAGATACGCAGTATTTT. This sequence encodes CASSESGGRAADTQYF.

The chain has TRBV9 and TRBJ2-5; a weak D match, TRBD2 (6 bases). The germline gives CDR1 SGDLS, CDR2 YYNGEE. The CDR3 totals 14 residues. V was clipped by 0 bases and J by 5 bases, with 11 bases between them. The CDR3 loop reads CASSVGAGMETQYF. For the CDR3, the DNA is TGTGCCAGCAGCGTAGGGGCGGGAATGGAGACCCAGTACTTC.

V is TRBV5-1 and J is TRBJ2-1, with TRBD2 as a possible D gene (6 bases). Germline V gene sequence: CDR1 SGHRS, CDR2 YFSETQ. V dropped 3 bases and J dropped 2 bases, with 12 bases sitting between them. This CDR3 spans 15 amino acids. CDR3 sequence: CASSWGVSPYNEQFF. The CDR3 nucleotides read TGCGCCAGCAGCTGGGGGGTATCCCCCTACAATGAGCAGTTCTTC.

The chain joins TRBV5-4 to TRBJ1-1; 7 bases fit TRBD1. The germline gives CDR1 SGHNT, CDR2 YYREEE (reference sequence). This CDR3 region has 14 residues. J was trimmed by 1 base and V by 6 bases; bases with no gene match: 6. In DNA form, the CDR3 reads TGTGCCAGCAAGAACGGACAGGCGAACACTGAAGCTTTCTTT. Encoded protein: CASKNGQANTEAFF.

The chain is built from TRBV28 and TRBJ2-2; possibly TRBD2 for D (6 bases). Trimming removed 6 bases at V and 5 bases at J, with 19 bases between. This CDR3 has 16 amino acids. Germline CDR1 MDHEN, CDR2 SYDVKM. The CDR3 DNA reads TGTGCCAGCAGGGTCGGTGGGTCAGGGAGGACCGGGGAGCTGTTTTTT. Its translation: CASRVGGSGRTGELFF.

This chain links TRBV4-2 with TRBJ1-6, with D possibly being TRBD1 (5 bases). This CDR3 is 14 amino acids long. Germline loops: CDR1 LGHNA, CDR2 YNFKEQ. V was cut by 0 bases and J by 10 bases, with 10 bases left in between. CDR3 nucleotide sequence: TGTGCCAGCAGCCAAGATATCGAGGGGTCACCCCTCCACTTT. Amino acids: CASSQDIEGSPLHF.

This sequence joins TRBV14 and TRBJ2-5, with D possibly TRBD1 on 6 matching bases. From germline, CDR1 is SGHDN and CDR2 FVKESK. There are 16 residues in the CDR3. V was pared by 1 base and J by 4 bases, with 16 bases between. The CDR3 region has the DNA TGTGCCAGCAGCCAAGCAGGGGCCCAAAAGACAGAGACCCAGTACTTC. Protein product: CASSQAGAQKTETQYF.

The V and J genes are TRBV11-2 and TRBJ2-1; possibly TRBD1 or TRBD2 for D (6 bases each). V was trimmed by 1 base and J by 8 bases, leaving 24 bases between them. The CDR3 covers 18 residues. Germline V gene lookup returns CDR1 SGHAT and CDR2 FQNNGV. The chain's CDR3 is CASSLAPDKGGKRDEQFF. CDR3 sequence (DNA): TGTGCCAGCAGCTTAGCCCCAGACAAGGGGGGTAAGCGGGATGAGCAGTTCTTC.

The rearrangement joins TRBV4-2 to TRBJ2-3; D is unclear. The germline gives CDR1 LGHNA, CDR2 YNFKEQ. This CDR3 has 15 residues. V was cut by 3 bases and J by 5 bases, with 15 bases left in between. The CDR3 is CASSQGIGFQDTQYF. The CDR3 region has the DNA TGTGCCAGCAGCCAGGGGATCGGGTTCCAAGATACGCAGTATTTT.

Remarks on this clone: The same CDR3 can be traced to other DNA sequences in this sample. The gene calls are TRBV5-8 and TRBJ1-5; no clear D. V was pared by 1 base and J by 3 bases, with 2 bases between. Germline V gene lookup returns CDR1 SGHTS and CDR2 YDEGEE. This CDR3 comprises 12 residues. The CDR3 DNA is TGTGCCAGCAGCTTGCTCAATCAGCCCCAGCATTTT. Its protein product is CASSLLNQPQHF. Supplemented by reference TRBV5-8 and TRBJ1-5, the full variable domain reads EAGVTQSPTHLIKTRGQQATLRCSPISGHTSVYWYQQALGLGLQFLLWYDEGEERNRGNFPPRFSGRQFPNYSSELNVNALELEDSALYLCASSLLNQPQHFGDGTRLSIL.

The chain recombines TRBV7-2 with TRBJ1-5, with D maybe TRBD1 (5 bases). The CDR3 has 17 amino acids. Per germline, CDR1 SGHTA and CDR2 FQGNSA. Trimming pared 5 bases from V and 0 bases from J, leaving 17 bases between. The CDR3 protein is CASSPRVGGDSNQPQHF. The CDR3 DNA is TGTGCCAGCAGCCCTCGGGTCGGAGGGGATAGCAATCAGCCCCAGCATTTT.

In DNA, the CDR3 is TGCGCCAGCAGCAAAGACCCAGGGGGCCTTAACTATGGCTACACCTTC. Translation: CASSKDPGGLNYGYTF. The genes are TRBV5-1 and TRBJ1-2; 8 bases are a match to TRBD1. The CDR3 spans 16 residues. Germline loops: CDR1 SGHRS, CDR2 YFSETQ. V gave up 4 bases and J gave up 1 base; unmatched junction bases: 9.

The chain uses TRBV2 and TRBJ1-4, with TRBD1 matching 7 bases. From germline, CDR1 is SNHLY and CDR2 FYNNEI. V shed 3 bases and J 1 base; nucleotides not matched to a gene: 2. This CDR3 region has 15 residues. CDR3 coding DNA: TGTGCCAGCAGTGAGCAGGGGGTAACTAATGAAAAACTGTTTTTT. Translation gives CASSEQGVTNEKLFF.

This clone appeared a single time. This rearrangement joins TRBV5-1 to TRBJ2-1; no definite D call. Germline V gene sequence: CDR1 SGHRS, CDR2 YFSETQ. Trimming took 0 bases from V and 0 from J, leaving 10 bases between them. The CDR3 loop spans 16 amino acids. CDR3 loop: CASSLGRWISYNEQFF. The CDR3, as DNA: TGCGCCAGCAGCTTGGGTCGTTGGATCTCCTACAATGAGCAGTTCTTC.

The chain is built from TRBV5-3 and TRBJ1-4; a possible D gene is TRBD1 (5 bases). TRBV5-3 is flagged as an ORF with uncertain function. Between the trimmed V and J ends, which lost 0 bases and 3 bases, there was a span of 18 bases. The CDR3 totals 18 residues. CDR3 residues: CARSLAGAGRDPNEKLFF. The CDR3 coding sequence is TGTGCCAGAAGCTTGGCTGGGGCAGGGAGGGACCCTAATGAAAAACTGTTTTTT.